A selection of T cell receptor beta chains follows, all from one sample in a study of Tregs in tolerant kidney transplant recipients. The repertoire was sequenced with immunoSEQ multiplex PCR; TCRdb's copy has only in-frame clones and lacks some. The profile shows about 100,000 clones, 90% of them singletons. Here the sequenced sample was CD4+ T cells from blood, taken before the transplant. Receptor source: a human donor who received a combined kidney and bone marrow transplant. The CDR3 runs from the conserved cysteine through the conserved F or W. The order of the fields is J gene, V gene, CDR3 protein.

>TRBJ1-6|TRBV5-1
CASRPAGTRNSPLHF
>TRBJ1-6|TRBV6-6
CASSRDRALLHF
>TRBJ2-2|TRBV18
CASPPGSIRTGELFF
>TRBJ2-7|TRBV5-1
CASSYGPGAYEQYF
>TRBJ2-7|TRBV7-2
CASSWESGGPSREQYF
>TRBJ1-4|TRBV6-5
CASRLTGSNEKLFF
>TRBJ1-2|TRBV7-2
CASSSTTNYGYTF
>TRBJ2-1|TRBV5-4
CASSLGRNEQFF
>TRBJ2-1|TRBV5-4
CASSSGTGAGEQFF
>TRBJ2-1|TRBV7-6
CASSPLSEEQFF
>TRBJ2-7|TRBV7-9
CAIGETGQGYF
>TRBJ2-3|TRBV12-2
CASRSVGRTTSTDTQYF
>TRBJ2-3|TRBV6-5
CASRPSGGTDTQYF
>TRBJ2-3|TRBV6-5
CASSYSGGHGDTQYF
>TRBJ2-1|TRBV19
CASSMEQGAYNEQFF
>TRBJ2-2|TRBV19
CASSTGISGELFF
>TRBJ1-3|TRBV10-3
CAISPPDRGGNTIYF
>TRBJ1-1|TRBV5-1
CASSSGPRAEAFF
>TRBJ2-7|TRBV5-1
CASRFTLLDSPGEQYF
>TRBJ1-4|TRBV6-1
CAGRRTGTNEKLFF
>TRBJ2-3|TRBV27
CASSLSAEGTQYF
>TRBJ1-3|TRBV4-1
CASSQVGGGSGNTIYF
>TRBJ2-7|TRBV23-1
CASSQSAVSYEQYF
>TRBJ2-3|TRBV14
CASSQDWWRGGTDTQYF
>TRBJ2-3|TRBV5-1
CASSLDVAYTDTQYF
>TRBJ2-7|TRBV28
CASAFPDTREQYF
>TRBJ2-7|TRBV5-1
CASSLLGTVYEQYF
>TRBJ2-3|TRBV28
CASSLIQSHDTQYF
>TRBJ2-1|TRBV5-1
CASSLVTSGRDYNEQFF
>TRBJ2-3|TRBV7-2
CASSLAAAADTQYF
>TRBJ2-3|TRBV4-1
CASSQTGADTQYF
>TRBJ1-1|TRBV28
CASSLQGGRNTEAFF
>TRBJ1-2|TRBV7-9
CASSPTGGVDGYTF
>TRBJ2-2|TRBV7-6
CASSRGPGQGVGGELFF
>TRBJ2-7|TRBV11-2
CASSLDNPGDIYEQYF
>TRBJ1-1|TRBV30
CAGQLNTEAFF
>TRBJ1-2|TRBV18
CASSPTPTSVRGYGYTF
>TRBJ2-3|TRBV5-1
CASSLQGYTDTQYF
>TRBJ2-7|TRBV23-1
CASSQISRHRDWWYF
>TRBJ2-5|TRBV5-1
CASSLVGGGRETQYF
>TRBJ2-3|TRBV11-3
CASSFEGGRDTDTQYF
>TRBJ2-5|TRBV7-2
CASSPLAGGQETQYF
>TRBJ1-5|TRBV18
CASSPDRGGNQPQHF
>TRBJ2-5|TRBV27
CASSPRGRETQYF
>TRBJ2-7|TRBV27
CASRESLAGAYEQYF
>TRBJ2-1|TRBV11-2
CASSLVPGYNEQFF
>TRBJ1-3|TRBV29-1
CSVARGPGNTIYF
>TRBJ2-3|TRBV4-3
CASSQDGPGLAGGLSTDTQYF
>TRBJ2-5|TRBV14
CASSQTQGAHETQYF
>TRBJ1-4|TRBV6-4
CASSATALNEKLFF
>TRBJ1-2|TRBV29-1
CSANPNGEVGYGYTF
>TRBJ1-2|TRBV27
CASSSWAALWGYTF
>TRBJ1-1|TRBV5-1
CASSLGQVNTEAFF
>TRBJ1-4|TRBV28
CASQGTNEKLFF